This TCR beta chain was sequenced for a study of blood T cell repertoires in COVID-19. CDR1 SQVTM and CDR2 ANQGSEA come from the germline V gene. This CDR3 is built from 14 residues. The V gene end was trimmed by 7 bases and the J gene end by 0 bases; junction bases not matched to a gene: 9. Original data processing: Reference gene primers were amplified, and this amplification served to estimate nucleated cell counts. Measured with immunoSEQ multiplex PCR; TCRdb has only the in-frame clones, and not every one. V and J calls and clone size are copied from that table; D and trimming were computed from the DNA. Of roughly 300,000 clones detected, over 75% appear once; the ten largest clones hold roughly 1%.

The receptor was derived from a woman in her thirties who had recovered from COVID-19. This sequence joins TRBV29-1 and TRBJ2-7; the match to TRBD1 covers 7 bases. Source material: PBMCs or T cells enriched from blood (not recorded which). The CDR3 loop reads CSAETGPTSYEQYF. In DNA form, the CDR3 reads TGCAGCGCCGAGACAGGGCCGACCTCCTACGAGCAGTACTTC.